The clone carrying this T cell receptor (beta chain) was recorded at least ten times. Trimming cost V 6 bases and J 1 base, with 9 bases left between them. This CDR3 has 13 amino acids. The germline CDR1 and CDR2 sequences are MNHEY and SVGEGT. The assay was immunoSEQ multiplex PCR, and TCRdb's table has in-frame clones only and misses some. The table shows 380,000 or so clones, with roughly 80% occurring only once. The data were taken from a study of Ad26.COV2.S vaccination and SARS-CoV-2 variants. Indicated treatment: some 19 received Ad26.COV2.S at low or high dose, single or two shots; about 5 received placebo; per-sample allocation not given. On day 63 after the first injection, vaccine and placebo recipients gave samples. An adult aged 18-55 years in Boston served as the donor.

This chain links TRBV6-2 or TRBV6-3 with TRBJ1-2, with a tentative D call TRBD1 (5 bases). Sequenced here: peripheral blood, sampled in a trial of Ad26.COV2.S vaccine versus placebo. The clonotype comes from a person between 18 and 65 years old who received the Ad26.COV2.S COVID-19 vaccine or a placebo. CDR3 in DNA: TGTGCCAGCAGCCTTGACAGTAACTATGGCTACACCTTC. The encoded protein is CASSLDSNYGYTF.